This T cell receptor (beta chain) emerged from a study of cytomegalovirus exposure and HLA in healthy donors. PCR used 60 Vbeta primers and 13 Jbeta primers. The table came from immunoSEQ multiplex PCR; TCRdb's copy has only in-frame clones and leaves some out. The repertoire has under 150,000 clones, 60% to 85% of them found once; the top ten carry 6.8%. Study-wide points: There were 160 or so TCR beta chains listed as cytomegalovirus-associated. Using a false discovery rate of 0.05, a later analysis showed that approximately 17,000 TCR beta sequences were associated with HLA alleles.

This clone appeared a single time. Its antigen is currently unknown. This CDR3 region has 13 residues. V dropped 4 bases and J dropped 8 bases, with 14 bases sitting between them. Looked up from germline, CDR1 is MGHRA and CDR2 is YSYEKL. The source is a man aged 40-49 years in good health and CMV-seropositive. The genes are TRBV4-1 and TRBJ1-1; D may be TRBD1 (5 bases). The sample was PBMCs. As DNA, the CDR3 is TGCGCCAGCAGCCCCGCGGGGCCTTTAGAAGCTTTCTTT. Translated: CASSPAGPLEAFF.